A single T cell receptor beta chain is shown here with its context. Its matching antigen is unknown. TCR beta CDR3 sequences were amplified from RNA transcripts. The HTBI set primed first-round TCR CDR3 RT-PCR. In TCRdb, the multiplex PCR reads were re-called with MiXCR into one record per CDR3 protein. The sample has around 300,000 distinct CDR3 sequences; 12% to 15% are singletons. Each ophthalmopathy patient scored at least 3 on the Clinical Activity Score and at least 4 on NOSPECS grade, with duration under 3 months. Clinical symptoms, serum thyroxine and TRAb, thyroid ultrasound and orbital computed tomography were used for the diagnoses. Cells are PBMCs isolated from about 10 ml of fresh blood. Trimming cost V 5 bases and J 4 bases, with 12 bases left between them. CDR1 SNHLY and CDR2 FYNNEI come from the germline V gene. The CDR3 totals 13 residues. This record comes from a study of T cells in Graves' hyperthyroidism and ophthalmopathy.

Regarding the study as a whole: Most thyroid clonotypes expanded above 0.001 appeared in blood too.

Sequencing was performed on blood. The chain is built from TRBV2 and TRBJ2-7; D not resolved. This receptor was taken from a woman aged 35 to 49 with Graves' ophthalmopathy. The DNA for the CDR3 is TGTGCCAGCAGTCGGGTTCTGGAATACGAGCAGTACTTC. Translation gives CASSRVLEYEQYF. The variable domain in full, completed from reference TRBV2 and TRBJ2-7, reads EPEVTQTPSHQVTQMGQEVILRCVPISNHLYFYWYRQILGQKVEFLVSFYNNEISEKSEIFDDQFSVERPDGSNFTLKIRSTKLEDSAMYFCASSRVLEYEQYFGPGTRLTVT.